This T cell receptor beta chain was sequenced for a study of radiotherapy plus CTLA-4 blockade in lung cancer. Per the germline V gene, CDR1 is MNHEY and CDR2 is SMNVEV (reference sequence). V trimming: 5 bases; J trimming: 3 bases; junction bases outside the gene matches: 11. The CDR3 spans 17 residues. General study points: The best prediction of response reportedly came from early blood T cell clone dynamics, with interferon-beta.

The method was immunoSEQ multiplex PCR; TCRdb's version includes in-frame clones alone and lacks a portion of them. The table lists 80,000 to 95,000 clones, approximately 78% of them singletons, with roughly 26% in the top ten. Regarding this clone: Its antigen remains unidentified.

The chain uses TRBV27 and TRBJ2-5; 11 positions match TRBD1. Sequencing was performed on peripheral blood, taken from a patient treated with radiotherapy plus ipilimumab. The receptor was isolated from a human donor with non-small cell lung cancer that progressed on radiotherapy plus ipilimumab. Written as DNA, the CDR3 is TGTGCCAGCAGTAGGATCCCCCGGGACAGGGGGGAAGAGACCCAGTACTTC. As protein: CASSRIPRDRGEETQYF.